Shown below are 13 T cell receptor beta chains from a single sample sequenced in a study of T cell responses to AZD1222 COVID-19 vaccine (dated by TCRdb to the early 2020s). The sample's time point label, decoded: baseline before first vaccination. Libraries were built with the immunoSEQ multiplex PCR assay. In TCRdb, the immuneACCESS table is reduced to in-frame sequences with V and J assigned. These tables do not hold every clone; where another copy was compared, an unresolved V gene accounts for under half, and the others remain unexplained. The sample table contains some 150,000 clones; only one count was recorded for over 75% of them. The ten largest clonotypes hold approximately 1.8% of the sample. This material consisted of peripheral blood, taken on day 0 of AZD1222 vaccination. The receptor set was obtained from an adult in good health.

As to this clone: The junction shows a germline mismatch at one end, possibly a read error. The chain is built from TRBV13 and TRBJ1-1; D is undetermined. The CDR3 runs to 14 residues. The V gene's germline CDR1 is PRHDT and CDR2 FYEKMQ (reference sequence). CDR3 nucleotide sequence: TGTGCCAGCAGCTTACGACCCCAGAACGCTGAAGCTTTCTTT. This gives the protein CASSLRPQNAEAFF.

This clone was seen more than once but under ten times. The rearrangement joins TRBV28 to TRBJ1-5, with 10 positions matching TRBD1. V lost 6 bases, J lost 7 bases, and 9 bases stayed unmatched. The CDR3 runs to 15 residues. The germline CDR1 and CDR2 sequences are MDHEN and SYDVKM. The CDR3 sequence: CASRGSGQGNQPQHF. CDR3 sequence (DNA): TGTGCCAGCAGGGGTTCGGGACAGGGGAACCAGCCCCAGCATTTT.

The chain links TRBV27 to TRBJ1-1; D might be TRBD1 (5 bases). Germline V lookup: CDR1 MNHEY, CDR2 SMNVEV (reference sequence). Trimming left V 5 bases short and J 0 bases short, with 7 bases between. This CDR3 contains 13 residues. This CDR3 is CASSQGVNTEAFF. The DNA of the CDR3 is TGTGCCAGCAGTCAGGGAGTGAACACTGAAGCTTTCTTT.

CDR3 loop: CASSLGYKYEQYF. As DNA, the CDR3 is TGTGCCAGCAGCTTGGGATATAAATACGAGCAGTACTTC. The chain recombines TRBV11-2 with TRBJ2-7; no clear D gene. Between the trimmed V and J ends, which lost 3 bases and 4 bases, there was a span of 10 bases. This CDR3 is 13 amino acids long. Germline-derived CDR1 and CDR2 are SGHAT and FQNNGV.

The chain has TRBV27 and TRBJ2-7; possibly TRBD1 for D (6 bases). Deletions cut 6 bases from V and 4 bases from J, with 13 bases between. Germline CDR1 reads MNHEY; CDR2 reads SMNVEV (reference sequence). The CDR3 totals 13 residues. Here the CDR3 DNA reads TGTGCCAGCAGGATACAACAGGGATACGAGCAGTACTTC. This sequence encodes CASRIQQGYEQYF.

The V call is TRBV7-8, the J call TRBJ1-2, with D unclear. Trimming removed 4 bases from V and 7 bases from J, with 16 bases in between. The germline gives CDR1 SGHVS, CDR2 FQNEAQ. The CDR3 is 14 residues long. The CDR3 loop is CASSSGPFQRGYTF. Written as DNA, the CDR3 is TGTGCCAGCAGCTCGGGCCCTTTTCAGCGTGGCTACACCTTC.

This clone came up a few times. The chain has TRBV5-1 and TRBJ1-2; tentative D call: TRBD1 (6 bases). Between the trimmed V and J ends, which lost 3 bases and 7 bases, there was a span of 25 bases. The CDR3 is 17 residues long. The germline V gene has CDR1 SGHRS and CDR2 YFSETQ. The DNA for the CDR3 is TGCGCCAGCAGCTACCTCCGGGACACCAAAGTGTACGGTGGCTACACCTTC. Residues: CASSYLRDTKVYGGYTF.

The V and J genes are TRBV18 and TRBJ2-4; D is unclear. Trimming stripped 4 bases from V and 4 bases from J, with 17 bases between. CDR3 size: 16 residues. Germline V CDR1 and CDR2: KGHSH, LQKENI. CDR3 residues: CASSLDFGIKKNIQYF. Written as DNA, the CDR3 is TGTGCCAGCTCACTGGATTTTGGGATTAAAAAAAACATTCAGTACTTC. Full variable domain (remainder filled in from reference TRBV18 and TRBJ2-4): NAGVMQNPRHLVRRRGQEARLRCSPMKGHSHVYWYRQLPEEGLKFMVYLQKENIIDESGMPKERFSAEFPKEGPSILRIQQVVRGDSAAYFCASSLDFGIKKNIQYFGAGTRLSVL.

This chain links TRBV7-2 with TRBJ2-7; no reliable D call. The CDR3 covers 15 residues. The V gene lost 0 bases and the J gene lost 3 bases, with 12 bases spanning the gap. Germline-derived CDR1 and CDR2 are SGHTA and FQGNSA. CDR3 protein: CASSLAPGPSYEQYF. The CDR3 nucleotides are TGTGCCAGCAGCTTAGCTCCCGGACCCAGCTACGAGCAGTACTTC.

CDR3 sequence (DNA): TGTGCCAGTCGACGGAGCGGGAGGCTGAACACCGGGGAGCTGTTTTTT. Protein sequence: CASRRSGRLNTGELFF. The rearrangement links TRBV19 to TRBJ2-2; 9 bases are shared with TRBD2. This CDR3 is 16 amino acids long. CDR1 and CDR2 from the germline V gene are LNHDA and SQIVND (reference sequence). The junction had 8 bases not matched to a gene; V was cut back by 8 bases and J by 1 base. Filled out from reference TRBV19 and TRBJ2-2, the complete variable domain reads DGGITQSPKYLFRKEGQNVTLSCEQNLNHDAMYWYRQDPGQGLRLIYYSQIVNDFQKGDIAEGYSVSREKKESFPLTVTSAQKNPTAFYLCASRRSGRLNTGELFFGEGSRLTVL.

The chain combines TRBV19 with TRBJ1-5; D unresolved. The CDR3 contains 19 residues. Per germline, CDR1 LNHDA and CDR2 SQIVND (reference sequence). Trimming stripped 6 bases from V and 3 bases from J, with 27 bases between. For the CDR3, the DNA is TGTGCCAGTAGCCCCATGGGCAGGCCGAATCAAAATTACAATCAGCCCCAGCATTTT. Amino acid sequence: CASSPMGRPNQNYNQPQHF.

The V and J genes are TRBV25-1 and TRBJ2-3; D remains ambiguous. The CDR3 sequence is 14 residues long. Per germline, CDR1 MGHDK and CDR2 SYGVNS. Trimming pared 6 bases from V and 1 base from J, leaving 11 bases between. The CDR3 coding sequence is TGTGCCAGCAGCGGCCAGCGAGGCACAGATACGCAGTATTTT. Encoded protein: CASSGQRGTDTQYF.

The chain carries TRBV24-1 and TRBJ1-6; D is perhaps TRBD1 (5 bases). This CDR3 has 15 amino acids. Germline-derived CDR1 and CDR2 are KGHDR and SFDVKD. V lost 8 bases and J lost 1, with 11 bases in between. CDR3 DNA sequence: TGTGCCACCAAAGGGGAGGGTTCCTATAATTCACCCCTCCACTTT. This gives the protein CATKGEGSYNSPLHF.